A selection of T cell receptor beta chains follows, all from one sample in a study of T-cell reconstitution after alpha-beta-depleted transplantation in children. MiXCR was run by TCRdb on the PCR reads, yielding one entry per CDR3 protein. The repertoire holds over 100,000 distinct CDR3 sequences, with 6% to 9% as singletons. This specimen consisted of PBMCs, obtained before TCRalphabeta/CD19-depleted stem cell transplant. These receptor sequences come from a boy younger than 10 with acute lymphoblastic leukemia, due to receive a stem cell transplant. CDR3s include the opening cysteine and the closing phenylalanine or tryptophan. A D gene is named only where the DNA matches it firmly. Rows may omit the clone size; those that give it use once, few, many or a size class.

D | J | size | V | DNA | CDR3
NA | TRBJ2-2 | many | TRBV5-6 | TGTGCCAGCAGCCAGTTCACACCTAACACCGGGGAGCTGTTTTTT | CASSQFTPNTGELFF
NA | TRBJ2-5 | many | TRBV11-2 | TGTGCCAGCAGCACTTCGGGACTTTCAGCCCAAGGGTTCAGAGAGACCCAGTACTTC | CASSTSGLSAQGFRETQYF
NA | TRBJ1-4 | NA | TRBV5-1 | TGCGCCAGCAGCTTGGACCCCCGGGGTGAAAAACTGTTTTTT | CASSLDPRGEKLFF
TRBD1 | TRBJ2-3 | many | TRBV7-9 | TGTGCCAGCAGCTCGCCGGGACAGTCCCCTTCGGATACGCAGTATTTT | CASSSPGQSPSDTQYF
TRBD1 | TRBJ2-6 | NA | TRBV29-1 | TGCAGCGCCGGGACAGGCAACTCTGGGGCCAACGTCCTGACTTTC | CSAGTGNSGANVLTF
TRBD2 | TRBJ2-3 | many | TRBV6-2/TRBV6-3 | TGTGCCAGCAGTCTCTCTAGCGGGGGTTCAGATACGCAGTATTTT | CASSLSSGGSDTQYF
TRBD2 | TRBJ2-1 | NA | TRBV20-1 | TGCAGTGCCATTCTGACTAGCGGGGGGACCCGATCAGGTGAGCAGTTCTTC | CSAILTSGGTRSGEQFF
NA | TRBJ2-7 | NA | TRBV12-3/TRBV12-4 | TGTGCCAGCAGCTTCAACAAGTTCTCCCCCTACGAGCAGTACTTC | CASSFNKFSPYEQYF
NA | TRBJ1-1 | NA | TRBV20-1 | TGCAGTGCTATCCGGGGGGGGGTGAACACTGAAGCTTTCTTT | CSAIRGGVNTEAFF
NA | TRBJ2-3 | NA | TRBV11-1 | TGTGCCAGCAGCTTAGAGTGGCAGGACACAGATACGCAGTATTTT | CASSLEWQDTDTQYF
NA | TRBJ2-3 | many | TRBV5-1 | TGCGCCAGCAGCGGCAGAGGCACAGATACGCAGTATTTT | CASSGRGTDTQYF
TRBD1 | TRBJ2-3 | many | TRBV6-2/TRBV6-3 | TGTGCCAGCTCGGGACAGAACACAGATACGCAGTATTTT | CASSGQNTDTQYF
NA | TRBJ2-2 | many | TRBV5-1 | TGCGCCAGCAGGGCACTCCAGGCCCCCACCGGGGAGCTGTTTTTT | CASRALQAPTGELFF
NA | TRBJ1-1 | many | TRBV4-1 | TGCGCCAGCAGCCAAGAGGGGCGGGACACTGAAGCTTTCTTT | CASSQEGRDTEAFF
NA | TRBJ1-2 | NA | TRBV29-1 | TGCAGCGTTGTAGACGGGGGAGCCTATGGCTACACCTTC | CSVVDGGAYGYTF
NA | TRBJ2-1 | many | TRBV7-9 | TGTGCCAGCAGCAACGATGGGTTCTTC | CASSNDGFF
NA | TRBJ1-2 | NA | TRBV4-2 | TGTGCCAGCAGCCAGGCTGGGGGTAACTATGGCTACACCTTC | CASSQAGGNYGYTF
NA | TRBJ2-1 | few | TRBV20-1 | TGCAGTGCTAGTACTTCTAGCTCCTACAATGAGCAGTTCTTC | CSASTSSSYNEQFF
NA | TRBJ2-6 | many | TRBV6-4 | TGTGCCAGCAGCTCCCTGGGGGGCCTCACCGGAGCTGGGGCCAACGTCCTGACTTTC | CASSSLGGLTGAGANVLTF
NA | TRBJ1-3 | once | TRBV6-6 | TGTGCCAGCACATCCCGGTGGGACACCATATATTTT | CASTSRWDTIYF
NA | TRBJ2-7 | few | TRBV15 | TGTGCCACCAGCGGGTCGCGCGGGGCCGTCGACGAGCAGTACTTC | CATSGSRGAVDEQYF
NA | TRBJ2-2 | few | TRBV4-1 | TGCGCCAGCAGCCAAGATTCGGCGGGGGCTAACACCGGGGAGCTGTTTTTT | CASSQDSAGANTGELFF
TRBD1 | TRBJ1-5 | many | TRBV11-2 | TGTGCCAGCAGCCAGGGGGGCAGGGGCCTCGATAGCAATCAGCCCCAGCATTTT | CASSQGGRGLDSNQPQHF
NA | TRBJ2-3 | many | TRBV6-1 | TGTGCCAGCAGGCACAGGGATACGCAGTATTTT | CASRHRDTQYF
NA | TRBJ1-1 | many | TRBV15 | TGTGCCACCAGCAGAGATCTTTCCAGAGGAGCTTTCTTT | CATSRDLSRGAFF
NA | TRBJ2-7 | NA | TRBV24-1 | TGTGCCACCAGTGCACCTGGAGGACCCTACGAGCAGTACTTC | CATSAPGGPYEQYF
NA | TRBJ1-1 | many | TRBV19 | TGTGCCAGCTCCGGGGAGGGGATGAACACTGAAGCTTTCTTT | CASSGEGMNTEAFF
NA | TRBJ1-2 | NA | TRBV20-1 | TGCTGTGCTAGAGTGTTGGAGGTCCCAACCCAAAACTATGGCTACACCTTC | CCARVLEVPTQNYGYTF
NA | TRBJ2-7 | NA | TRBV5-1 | TGCGCCAGCAGCCTCGACAGGCCGCGCTACGAGCAGTACTTC | CASSLDRPRYEQYF
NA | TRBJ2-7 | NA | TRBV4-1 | TGCGCCAGCAGCAAAACTACCAGCTACGAGCAGTACTTC | CASSKTTSYEQYF
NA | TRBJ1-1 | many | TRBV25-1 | TGTGCCAGCAGTGCAGGGCCGTACACTGAAGCTTTCTTT | CASSAGPYTEAFF
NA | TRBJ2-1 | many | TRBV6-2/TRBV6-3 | TGTGCCAGCAGTTACCCTATTCCTATACAGGGCCCCTACAATGAGCAGTTCTTC | CASSYPIPIQGPYNEQFF
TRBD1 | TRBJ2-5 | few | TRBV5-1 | TGCGCCAGCAGCGGGGGACAGGGAGAAGAGACCCAGTACTTC | CASSGGQGEETQYF
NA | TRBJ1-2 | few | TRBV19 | TGTGCCAGTGCCCAGGGGAACTATGGCTACACCTTC | CASAQGNYGYTF
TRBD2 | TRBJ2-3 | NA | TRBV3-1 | TGTGCCAGCAGAGAACTAGCGGGGGTGTATGATACGCAGTATTTT | CASRELAGVYDTQYF
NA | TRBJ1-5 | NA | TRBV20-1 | TGCAGTGCTACCCAGGGAAATCAGCCCCAGCATTTT | CSATQGNQPQHF
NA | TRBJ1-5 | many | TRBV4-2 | TGTGCCAGCAGCCAAGAGTTGCTAAGGATTGATCAGCCCCAGCATTTT | CASSQELLRIDQPQHF
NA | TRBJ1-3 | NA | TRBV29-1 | TGCAGCGTTAAACAGGGCGTCGGTGGAAACACCATATATTTT | CSVKQGVGGNTIYF
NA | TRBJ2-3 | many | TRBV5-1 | TGCGCCAGCAGCTTGGGGGACACCGGCACAGATACGCAGTATTTT | CASSLGDTGTDTQYF
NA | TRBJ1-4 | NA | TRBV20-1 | TGCAGTGCTAGACCCGCCCCTCAGGATGAAAAACTGTTTTTT | CSARPAPQDEKLFF
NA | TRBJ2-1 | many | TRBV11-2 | TGTGCCAGCAGCTTAGGATATAGGAATGAGCAGTTCTTC | CASSLGYRNEQFF
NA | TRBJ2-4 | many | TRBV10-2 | TGCGCCAGCAGTGAGTGGACAGTCTCGGGGATTCAGTACTTC | CASSEWTVSGIQYF
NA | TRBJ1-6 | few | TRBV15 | TGTGCCACCAGCAGGGAACTACAGGGCCGGGGATCACCCCTCCACTTT | CATSRELQGRGSPLHF
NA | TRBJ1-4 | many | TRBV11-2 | TGTGCCAGCAGCCTCGGAAGGCTCCGCGGGGATGAAAAACTGTTTTTT | CASSLGRLRGDEKLFF
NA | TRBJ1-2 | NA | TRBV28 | TGTGCCAGCAGCCAAGGGGTGGCTAACTATGGCTACACCTTC | CASSQGVANYGYTF
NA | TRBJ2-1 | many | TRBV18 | TGTGCCAGCTCATCGGGACTCCTGAATAATGAGCAGTTCTTC | CASSSGLLNNEQFF
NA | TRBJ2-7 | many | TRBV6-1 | TGTGCCAGCGAAAAGTACGAGCAGTACTTC | CASEKYEQYF
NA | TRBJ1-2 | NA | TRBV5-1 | TGCGCCAGCAGCTTGAGGACCGACGGGGGTGGCTACACCTTC | CASSLRTDGGGYTF
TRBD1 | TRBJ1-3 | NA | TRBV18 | TGTGCCAGCTTCCGGGACAGATCTGGAAACACCATATATTTT | CASFRDRSGNTIYF
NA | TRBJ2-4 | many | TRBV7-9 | TGTGCCACCAGGGGTCTAGCCAAAAACATTCAGTACTTC | CATRGLAKNIQYF